This TCR beta chain was recovered during a study of shared clonotypes between healthy human individuals. This clone occurred once. Its antigen is still unknown. General study points: The generation probabilities recorded for non-shared clonotypes fell below those of clonotypes shared by all four donors. Some naive CD4 clonotypes, roughly 4.5%, turned up in common across a handful of donors.

HIV-negative, healthy adults without recent acute infections or vaccinations were the donors. All of the donors resided in Nashville, Tennessee, and each was a Caucasian adult. Only in-frame clones appear in the TCRdb table, and some are missing; sequencing was by immunoSEQ multiplex PCR. The table has 2 million to 2.5 million clones, roughly 94% seen once. Trimming removed 6 bases from V and 8 bases from J, with 21 bases in between. Per the germline V gene, CDR1 is SGHNT and CDR2 is YYREEE (reference sequence). The CDR3 covers 15 residues. The sample was naive CD4+ T cells sorted from blood. Subset: CD45RA+ positively selected. The TCR originated in a man between 18 and 29 years old in good health. V gene TRBV5-4 combines with J gene TRBJ2-1; TRBD1 or TRBD2 may be the D gene (5 bases each). CDR3 bases: TGTGCCAGCACCTCGCCAAGGGACCGGGCGGATGAGCAGTTCTTC. Translation gives CASTSPRDRADEQFF. The full variable domain, in which reference TRBV5-4 and TRBJ2-1 provide the parts outside the CDR3, is ETGVTQSPTHLIKTRGQQVTLRCSSQSGHNTVSWYQQALGQGPQFIFQYYREEENGRGNFPPRFSGLQFPNYSSELNVNALELDDSALYLCASTSPRDRADEQFFGPGTRLTVL.